The 17 T cell receptor beta chains in this list originate from one sample, sequenced in a study of control samples from healthy donors and cancer patients. TCRdb's table, derived via immunoSEQ multiplex PCR, lists solely in-frame clones and lacks some. The sample includes around 70,000 clones, about 83% of them seen just once. Material: blood. These receptors were taken from a man aged 55 to 70 in good health.

The V gene is TRBV5-5, the J gene TRBJ2-1; 10 bases align to TRBD2. Trimming took 3 bases from V and 6 from J; bases not matched to a gene: 9. CDR3 length equals 16 residues. From germline, CDR1 is SGHKS and CDR2 YYEKEE (reference sequence). The CDR3, as DNA: TGTGCCAGCAGCTGGGGGCTAGCGGGAGCCGGCAATGAGCAGTTCTTC. Amino acids: CASSWGLAGAGNEQFF.

The chain combines TRBV14 with TRBJ2-1; 7 nucleotides line up with TRBD2. Germline V gene lookup returns CDR1 SGHDN and CDR2 FVKESK. This CDR3 spans 17 amino acids. The junction had 9 bases not matched to a gene; V was cut back by 1 base and J by 3 bases. The CDR3 nucleotides are TGTGCCAGCAGCCAAGTTAAAGCGGGAAGGGTCTACAATGAGCAGTTCTTC. Amino acid sequence: CASSQVKAGRVYNEQFF.

This clone was seen only once. The chain employs TRBV19 and TRBJ1-1; 9 nucleotides align to TRBD1. The CDR3 covers 13 residues. Germline assignment: CDR1 LNHDA and CDR2 SQIVND (reference sequence). J lost 5 bases, V lost 6 bases, and 4 bases had no gene match. The CDR3 protein is CASRRQGGTEAFF. The CDR3 DNA sequence: TGTGCCAGTAGGAGACAGGGGGGAACTGAAGCTTTCTTT.

The chain carries TRBV28 and TRBJ2-5; no clear D. There are 14 residues in the CDR3. The V end was cut by 2 bases, the J end by 5 bases, with 12 bases between. Germline loops: CDR1 MDHEN, CDR2 SYDVKM. The chain's CDR3 is CASSLIGLRETQYF. The CDR3 bases are TGTGCCAGCAGTTTAATCGGCCTCCGGGAGACCCAGTACTTC.

The CDR3 loop is CASSPGTSGIPTDTQYF. CDR3 DNA: TGTGCCAGCAGCCCAGGGACTAGCGGGATTCCGACAGATACGCAGTATTTT. The V gene is TRBV7-8, the J gene TRBJ2-3; TRBD2 agrees at 13 bases. The CDR3 length is 17 residues. Trimming cost V 5 bases and J 3 bases; bases outside gene matches: 8. Germline V gene data show CDR1 as SGHVS and CDR2 as FQNEAQ.

The CDR3 reads CASNPQESGRVTGELFF. The CDR3 nucleotides read TGTGCCAGCAACCCTCAGGAGAGCGGGAGGGTAACCGGGGAGCTGTTTTTT. V gene TRBV5-4 combines with J gene TRBJ2-2; 10 nucleotides agree with TRBD2. CDR3 length equals 17 residues. V dropped 6 bases and J dropped 5; count of bases not matched to a gene: 13. Germline loops: CDR1 SGHNT, CDR2 YYREEE (reference sequence).

The chain links TRBV10-1 to TRBJ2-6, with D perhaps assigned TRBD1 or TRBD2 (5 bases each). The CDR3 is 17 residues long. Germline V gene data show CDR1 as WNHNN and CDR2 as SYGVQD (reference sequence). V lost 1 base and J 1 base, leaving 11 bases between the germline ends. The CDR3 DNA follows: TGCGCCAGCAGTGAGTATGTTTGGGGGTCTGGGGCCAACGTCCTGACTTTC. This gives the protein CASSEYVWGSGANVLTF.

The genes are TRBV6-5 and TRBJ2-7; TRBD1 aligns across 7 bases. This CDR3 comprises 13 residues. From germline, CDR1 is MNHEY and CDR2 SVGAGI. Losses at the gene ends were 1 base for V and 3 bases for J; bases not matched to a gene: 0. The CDR3 here is CASSYYRGYEQYF. CDR3 nucleotide sequence: TGTGCCAGCAGTTACTACAGGGGCTACGAGCAGTACTTC.

This sequence joins TRBV30 and TRBJ1-1; TRBD1 might be the D (5 bases). This CDR3 has 15 residues. Germline V lookup: CDR1 GTSNPN, CDR2 SVGIG (reference sequence). Trimming took 3 bases from V and 0 from J, leaving 14 bases between them. DNA for the CDR3: TGTGCCTGGAGCACCCGCGGGGCGGTGAACACTGAAGCTTTCTTT. It encodes CAWSTRGAVNTEAFF.

This clone appeared a few times. This chain joins TRBV29-1 and TRBJ2-1; D may be TRBD2 (6 bases). V gave up 6 bases and J gave up 7 bases, with 13 bases separating them. CDR3 length: 12 residues. Germline V lookup: CDR1 SQVTM, CDR2 ANQGSEA. CDR3 loop: CSVLTAGNEQFF. CDR3 DNA: TGCAGCGTGTTGACGGCGGGGAATGAGCAGTTCTTC.

The V and J genes are TRBV7-8 and TRBJ1-1, with TRBD1 matching 7 bases. This CDR3 comprises 14 residues. Trimming took 5 bases from V and 2 from J; bases not matched to a gene: 5. Germline V gives CDR1 SGHVS, CDR2 FQNEAQ. The CDR3 loop reads CASSRTGANTEAFF. As DNA, the CDR3 is TGTGCCAGCAGCCGGACAGGAGCTAACACTGAAGCTTTCTTT.

This sequence joins TRBV28 and TRBJ2-7, with 8 bases that match TRBD1. The length of the CDR3 is 14 residues. J was trimmed by 5 bases and V by 2 bases; bases with no gene match: 5. CDR1 and CDR2 (germline): MDHEN, SYDVKM. Here the CDR3 reads CASSLRQGAHEQYF. CDR3 nucleotides: TGTGCCAGCAGTTTACGGCAGGGGGCCCACGAGCAGTACTTC.

This sequence joins TRBV3-1 (or the pseudogene TRBV3-2) and TRBJ2-2; 9 bases are shared with TRBD2. V was pared by 2 bases and J by 2 bases, with 3 bases of the junction left unmatched. Germline-derived CDR1 and CDR2 are LGHDT and YNNKEL (reference sequence). This CDR3 region has 16 residues. In nucleotides, the CDR3 is TGTGCCAGCAGCCAACCTAGCGGGGTAAACACCGGGGAGCTGTTTTTT. Translated: CASSQPSGVNTGELFF.

V gene TRBV2 combines with J gene TRBJ2-5; tentative D call: TRBD1 (6 bases). V was pared by 0 bases and J by 7 bases, with 21 bases between. Germline V gives CDR1 SNHLY, CDR2 FYNNEI. CDR3 length: 17 amino acids. The CDR3 DNA reads TGTGCCAGCAGTGAAGCGTGGACCCGGTCAGGGGACCGGACCCAGTACTTC. As protein: CASSEAWTRSGDRTQYF.

The rearrangement uses TRBV7-9 and TRBJ2-2; 7 bases line up with TRBD1. The length of the CDR3 is 17 residues. The V gene end was trimmed by 5 bases and the J gene end by 2 bases; junction bases not matched to a gene: 11. Germline CDR1 reads SEHNR; CDR2 reads FQNEAQ (reference sequence). The CDR3 nucleotides read TGTGCCAGCAGCATTACCCGGACAGGCGGCAACACCGGGGAGCTGTTTTTT. It translates to CASSITRTGGNTGELFF.

V usage is TRBV24-1 and J usage is TRBJ1-5; 7 positions match TRBD1. CDR1 is KGHDR, CDR2 SFDVKD, per germline. The CDR3 has 15 amino acids. The V segment lost 4 bases and the J segment 1 base; nucleotides outside the gene matches: 3. CDR3 amino acids: CATSDWDSSNQPQHF. CDR3 sequence (DNA): TGTGCCACCAGTGACTGGGACAGCAGCAATCAGCCCCAGCATTTT.

The chain uses TRBV6-5 and TRBJ1-4, with TRBD1 matching 8 bases. This CDR3 region has 16 residues. V was clipped by 0 bases and J by 8 bases; unmatched bases: 8. CDR1 MNHEY and CDR2 SVGAGI come from the germline V gene. The CDR3 coding sequence is TGTGCCAGCAGTTACTCGTTCAACAGGGGGGACGAAAAACTGTTTTTT. It yields the protein CASSYSFNRGDEKLFF.